This T cell receptor beta chain appears in the sequencing data of a study of T cell responses to AZD1222 COVID-19 vaccine (dated by TCRdb to about 2021). The study in broad terms: AZD1222 recipients with second doses at about 4 weeks or about 12 weeks were pooled, because spike-specific TCR depth and breadth did not differ between schedules. TCR sequencing covered approximately 230 trial participants: around 210 given two doses of AZD1222 and 26 given two doses of MenACWY control vaccine. Trial participants were enrolled by age into 18-55, 56-69 and 70-plus year subgroups, with roughly 160, 29 and 62 TCR-sequenced participants respectively.

The CDR3 regions of human TCRbeta chains were subjected to immunosequencing. The original methods were these. TCRs in the repertoires were compared against a reference library of SARS-CoV-2-specific TCRs that had been generated with the MIRA antigen-specificity platform. Breadth was defined as the fraction of unique TCRs that were SARS-CoV-2-associated. Depth was defined as the fraction of total T cells that were SARS-CoV-2-associated. Using the MIRA data, each spike-specific TCR was mapped to the spike region that the TCR reacts to and placed in a CD4 or CD8 class. Log10-transformed breadth and depth values were compared by one-way ANOVA with Sidak's multiple comparisons tests. TCRdb stores this immuneACCESS table with in-frame sequences only. Part of the clones is absent; in the studies checked, under half of the shortfall reflects unresolved V genes, and no reason is known for the rest. The V and J calls and clone size come from that table; D and trimming were worked out from the DNA. In all, the sample holds 150,000 to 200,000 clones, and around nine tenths of those were seen once. 2.5% to 3.5% of the sample lies in the top ten.

Study-wide findings and limitations: After two AZD1222 doses, both the breadth and the depth of spike-specific TCRs were significantly higher than at day 0 and than in MenACWY recipients. Participants were mostly white British, with more females than males. The authors suggested clonal diversity may have been underestimated. Reportedly, almost half of the unique spike-specific TCRs recognized epitopes lying outside the regions that are mutated in the B.1.351 and B.1.1.7 variants. Vaccine-associated CD4 TCRs spanned the whole spike protein, with dominant responses in regions 160-218 and 743-854. The 56-69-year group was small, and its depth increase did not reach significance, likely because of low power. Because no samples from the day 14 peak response were available, repertoires could be characterized only after the peak T cell response. Conclusions about previously exposed vaccinees are limited, since just six AZD1222 recipients were seropositive for SARS-CoV-2 at baseline.

The time point label on this specimen signifies: baseline before first vaccination. Vaccinee samples came from UK trials COV001 and COV002, including a single-blind randomized controlled phase 2/3 trial of AZD1222 (ChAdOx1 nCoV-19) in healthy adults. For TCRbeta chain sequencing, PBMC samples from trial participants were taken at day 0 and at day 28 after the second dose. CDR1 and CDR2, per the germline V gene (reference sequence), are LNHDA and SQIVND. The cysteine opens and the phenylalanine closes a CDR3 of 16 amino acids. The kept DNA is CDR3 alone, 48 bases in frame from the first base. Deletion took 5 bases off V and 0 bases off J, with a span of 11 bases between the germline ends. Comments on this clone: Its antigen is currently not known. The record has no base qualities; no much larger clone is one base away.

This receptor was obtained from an adult in good health. The sequence joins TRBV19 to TRBJ2-6; the D gene identity is not certain. Specimen: peripheral blood, collected on day 0 of AZD1222 vaccination. The CDR3 protein: CASSPYGSSGANVLTF. The DNA reads as follows: TGTGCCAGTAGTCCCTACGGTAGCTCTGGGGCCAACGTCCTGACTTTC. With the portions outside the CDR3 filled from the reference TRBV19 and TRBJ2-6 genes, the complete variable region becomes DGGITQSPKYLFRKEGQNVTLSCEQNLNHDAMYWYRQDPGQGLRLIYYSQIVNDFQKGDIAEGYSVSREKKESFPLTVTSAQKNPTAFYLCASSPYGSSGANVLTFGAGSRLTVL.